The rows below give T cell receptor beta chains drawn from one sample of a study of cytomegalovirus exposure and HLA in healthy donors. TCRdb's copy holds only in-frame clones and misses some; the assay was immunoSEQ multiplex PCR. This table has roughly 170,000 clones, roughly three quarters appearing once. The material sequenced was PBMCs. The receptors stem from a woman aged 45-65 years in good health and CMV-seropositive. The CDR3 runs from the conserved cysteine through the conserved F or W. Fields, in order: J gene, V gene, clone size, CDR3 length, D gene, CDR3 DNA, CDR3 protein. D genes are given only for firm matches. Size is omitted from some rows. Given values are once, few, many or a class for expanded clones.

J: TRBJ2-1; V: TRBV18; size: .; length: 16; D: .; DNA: TGTGCCAGCTCACCTAAAGGACAGCCTCTAAACAATGAGCAGTTCTTC; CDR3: CASSPKGQPLNNEQFF
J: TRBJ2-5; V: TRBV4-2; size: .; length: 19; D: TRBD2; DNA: TGTGCCAGCAGCCAAGATCTCGGACTAGCGGGGTTAAAGGGAGAGGCCCAGTACTTC; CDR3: CASSQDLGLAGLKGEAQYF
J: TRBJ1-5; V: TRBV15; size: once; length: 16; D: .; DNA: TGTGCCACCAGCAGAGATCCGGGAGGTGGCAATCAGCCCCAGCATTTT; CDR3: CATSRDPGGGNQPQHF
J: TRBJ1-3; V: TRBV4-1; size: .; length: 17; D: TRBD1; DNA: TGCGCCAGCAGCTCAGTCCGACAGGGGGCATCTGGAAACACCATATATTTT; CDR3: CASSSVRQGASGNTIYF
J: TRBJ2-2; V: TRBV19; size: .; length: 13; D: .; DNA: TGTGCCAGTAGTACGAGATACACCGGGGAGCTGTTTTTT; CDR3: CASSTRYTGELFF
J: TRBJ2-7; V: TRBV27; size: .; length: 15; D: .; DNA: TGTGCCAGCAGTCTGTTACAGGGCCTCTCCTACGAGCAGTACTTC; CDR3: CASSLLQGLSYEQYF
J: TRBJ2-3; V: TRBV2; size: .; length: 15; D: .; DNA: TGTGCCTCCGTGCCTCGGGGGGCTAGCACAGATACGCAGTATTTT; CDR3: CASVPRGASTDTQYF
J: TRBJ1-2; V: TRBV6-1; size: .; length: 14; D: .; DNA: TGTGCCAGCACTCACGGATCCTCGGGGGATGGCTACACCTTC; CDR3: CASTHGSSGDGYTF
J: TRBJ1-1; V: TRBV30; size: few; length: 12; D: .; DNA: TGTGCCTGGACAGGGATGAGTACTGAAGCTTTCTTT; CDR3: CAWTGMSTEAFF
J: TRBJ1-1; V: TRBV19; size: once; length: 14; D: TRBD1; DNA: TGTGCCAGTAGTCGTCACACAGGGGCGACTGAAGCTTTCTTT; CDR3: CASSRHTGATEAFF
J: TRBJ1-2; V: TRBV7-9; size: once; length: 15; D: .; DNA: TGTGCCAGCAGCACCCGACGGGAGAGCTTCTATGGCTACACCTTC; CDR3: CASSTRRESFYGYTF
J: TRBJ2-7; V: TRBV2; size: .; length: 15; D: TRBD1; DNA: TGTGCCAGCAGCGGGTCCGGGACAGGTCTCTACGAGCAGTACTTC; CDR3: CASSGSGTGLYEQYF
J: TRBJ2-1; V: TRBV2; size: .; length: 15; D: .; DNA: TGTGCCAGCAGGGGAAGGGACTTAAGGGGCAATGAGCAGTTCTTC; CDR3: CASRGRDLRGNEQFF
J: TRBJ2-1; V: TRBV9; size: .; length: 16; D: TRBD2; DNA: TGTGCCAGCAGCGTAGGTTTAGCGGGGGGTTACAATGAGCAGTTCTTC; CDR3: CASSVGLAGGYNEQFF
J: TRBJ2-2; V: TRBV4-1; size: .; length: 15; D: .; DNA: TGCGCCAGCAGCCAAGTGGGGGGAAGGACCGGGGAGCTGTTTTTT; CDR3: CASSQVGGRTGELFF
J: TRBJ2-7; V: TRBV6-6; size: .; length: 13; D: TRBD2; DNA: TGTGCCAGCAGTTTTGGACTAGCCTCCGAGCAGTACTTC; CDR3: CASSFGLASEQYF
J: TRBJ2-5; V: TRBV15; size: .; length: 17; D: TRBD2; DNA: TGTGCCACCAGCAGAGGGAGGGGTAGCGGGCGGACCCAGACCCAGTACTTC; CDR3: CATSRGRGSGRTQTQYF
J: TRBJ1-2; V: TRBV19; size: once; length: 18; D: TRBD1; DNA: TGTGCCAGTAGTATAACGTCCCGCCCACAGGGGATGGGGGGAGGCTACACCTTC; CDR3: CASSITSRPQGMGGGYTF
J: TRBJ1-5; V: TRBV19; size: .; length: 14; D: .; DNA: TGTGCCAGTAGTACCGAGGTTAGCAATCAGCCCCAGCATTTT; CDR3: CASSTEVSNQPQHF
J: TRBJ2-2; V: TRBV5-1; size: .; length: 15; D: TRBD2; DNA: TGCGCCAGCACCTACCTAGCGGAGAACACCGGGGAGCTGTTTTTT; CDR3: CASTYLAENTGELFF
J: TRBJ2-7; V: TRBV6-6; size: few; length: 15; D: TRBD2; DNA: TGTGCCAGCAGTTACTCACTAGCGGGGGCCTACGAGCAGTACTTC; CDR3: CASSYSLAGAYEQYF
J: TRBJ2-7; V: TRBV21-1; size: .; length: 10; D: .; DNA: TGTGCCAACGACAGGGTAGAGCAGTACTTC; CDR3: CANDRVEQYF
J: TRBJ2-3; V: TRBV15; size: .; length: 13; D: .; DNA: TGTGCCACCAGCTACAGGGCCCCAGATACGCAGTATTTT; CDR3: CATSYRAPDTQYF
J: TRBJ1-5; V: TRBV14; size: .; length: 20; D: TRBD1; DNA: TGTGCCAGCAGCCAAGGCAAGGACAGGGAATTTGGTCCCCACAATCAGCCCCAGCATTTT; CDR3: CASSQGKDREFGPHNQPQHF
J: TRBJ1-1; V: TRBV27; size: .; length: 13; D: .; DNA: TGTGCCAGCAGTTTACGGGGGAACACTGAAGCTTTCTTT; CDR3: CASSLRGNTEAFF
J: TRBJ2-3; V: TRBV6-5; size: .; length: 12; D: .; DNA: .; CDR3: CASILGGTTQYF
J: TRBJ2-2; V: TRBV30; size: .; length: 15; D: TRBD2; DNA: TGTGCCTGGAGTTCGGGACTAGGGAGCACCGGGGAGCTGTTTTTT; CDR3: CAWSSGLGSTGELFF
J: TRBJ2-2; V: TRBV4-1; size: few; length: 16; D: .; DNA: TGCGCCAGCAGCCAAGTTTGGGGGGGGGCCACCGGGGAGCTGTTTTTT; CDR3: CASSQVWGGATGELFF
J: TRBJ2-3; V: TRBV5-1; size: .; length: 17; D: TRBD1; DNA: TGCGCCAGCAGCCTTTCCCTAGACAGGGGAGTCGGGGATACGCAGTATTTT; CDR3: CASSLSLDRGVGDTQYF
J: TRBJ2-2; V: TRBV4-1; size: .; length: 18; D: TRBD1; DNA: TGCGCCAGCAGCCCCCTCCACACCGGGACAGGGCGTACCGGGGAGCTGTTTTTT; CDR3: CASSPLHTGTGRTGELFF
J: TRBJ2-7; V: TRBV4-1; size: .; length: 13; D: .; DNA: TGCGCCAGCAGCCCGCAGGGGGGCTACGAGCAGTACTTC; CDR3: CASSPQGGYEQYF
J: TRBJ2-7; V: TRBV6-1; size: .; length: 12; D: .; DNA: TGTGCCAGCAGTGCATCCCCCTACGAGCAGTACTTC; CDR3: CASSASPYEQYF
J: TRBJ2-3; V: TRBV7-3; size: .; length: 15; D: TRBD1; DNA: TGTGCCAGCAGCTCTTCAGGGGGTCGGACAGATACGCAGTATTTT; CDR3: CASSSSGGRTDTQYF
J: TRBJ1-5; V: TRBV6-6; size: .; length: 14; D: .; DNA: TGTGCCAGCAGTTACCGACAGCTCAATCAGCCCCAGCATTTT; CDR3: CASSYRQLNQPQHF
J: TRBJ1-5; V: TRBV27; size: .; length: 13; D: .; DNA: TGTGCCAGCAGTTTATCTGGGCCCGGGCCCCAGCATTTT; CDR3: CASSLSGPGPQHF
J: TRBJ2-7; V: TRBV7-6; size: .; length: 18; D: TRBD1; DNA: TGTGCCAGCAGCTCGCGGTCAAACAATCCGGGACAGGGATTCGAGCAGTACTTC; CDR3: CASSSRSNNPGQGFEQYF
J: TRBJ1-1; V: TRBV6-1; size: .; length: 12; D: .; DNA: TGTGCCAGCAGTGATTGGAGGCTCGAAGCTTTCTTT; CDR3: CASSDWRLEAFF
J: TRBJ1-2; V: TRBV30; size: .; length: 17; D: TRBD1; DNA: TGTGCCTGGAGTGTGGCCCGGGGGACAGGGCGGAGGGATGGCTACACCTTC; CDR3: CAWSVARGTGRRDGYTF
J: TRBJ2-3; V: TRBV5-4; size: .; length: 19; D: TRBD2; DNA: TGTGCCAGCAGCCCGAGGGGTCAGCGGGGGGCGTTTCGCACAGATACGCAGTATTTT; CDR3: CASSPRGQRGAFRTDTQYF
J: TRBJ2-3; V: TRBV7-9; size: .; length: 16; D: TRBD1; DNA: TGTGCCAGCAGCCCTGACAGGGAAGGGAGCACAGATACGCAGTATTTT; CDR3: CASSPDREGSTDTQYF
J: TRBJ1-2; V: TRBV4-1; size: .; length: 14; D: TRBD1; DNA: TGCGCCAGCAGCCCCGAGACAGGGGTGAGTGGCTACACCTTC; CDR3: CASSPETGVSGYTF
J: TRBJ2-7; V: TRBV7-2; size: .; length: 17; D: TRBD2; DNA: TGTGCCAGCAGCTTTTTGGTGTCGACTAGCGGGGCGTACGAGCAGTACTTC; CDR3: CASSFLVSTSGAYEQYF
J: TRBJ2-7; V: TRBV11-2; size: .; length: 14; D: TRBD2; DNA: TGTGCCAGCGCATCTAGCGGGGGGCGGTACGAGCAGTACTTC; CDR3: CASASSGGRYEQYF
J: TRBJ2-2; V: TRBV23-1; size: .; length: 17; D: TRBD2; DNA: TGCGCCAGCAGTCAAGGGGGGACTAGCGGGGGGATAGCGGAGCTGTTTTTT; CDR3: CASSQGGTSGGIAELFF
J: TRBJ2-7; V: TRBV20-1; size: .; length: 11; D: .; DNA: TGCAGTGCTTCCAGATCCTACGAGCAGTACTTC; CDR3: CSASRSYEQYF
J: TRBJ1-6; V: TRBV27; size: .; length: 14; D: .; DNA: TGTGCCAGCGCCCCCAGGGGCGGGAATTCACCCCTCCACTTT; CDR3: CASAPRGGNSPLHF
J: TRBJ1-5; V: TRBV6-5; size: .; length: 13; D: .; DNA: TGTGCCAGCAGTTCGGACAGTCGGCAGCCCCAGCATTTT; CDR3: CASSSDSRQPQHF
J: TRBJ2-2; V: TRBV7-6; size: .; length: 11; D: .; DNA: TGTGCCAGCAGGCAGGGCGAGGAGCTGTTTTTT; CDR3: CASRQGEELFF
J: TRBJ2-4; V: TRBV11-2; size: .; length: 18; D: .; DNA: TGTGCCAGCAGCCAATCGATCAGGGCAGGGGCAGCCTCAAACATTCAGTACTTC; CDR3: CASSQSIRAGAASNIQYF
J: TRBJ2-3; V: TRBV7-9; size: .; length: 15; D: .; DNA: TGTGCCAGCAGTACAGGATGGGGCTTGACAGATACGCAGTATTTT; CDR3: CASSTGWGLTDTQYF